The rows below give T cell receptor beta chains drawn from one sample of a study of PD-1 blockade in mismatch repair-deficient tumors. Generated by immunoSEQ multiplex PCR, the TCRdb table keeps only in-frame clones and is missing some. Seen here are about 63,000 clones, about 91% observed once, and the top ten hold approximately 13%. Sequences were derived from peripheral blood, sampled 52 weeks after starting pembrolizumab. These receptors were collected from an adult with mismatch repair-deficient cancer. The CDR3 runs from the conserved cysteine through the conserved F or W. A D gene is named only where the DNA matches it firmly. Not every row has a clone size; where given, it reads once, few, many or a size class.

d_gene	v_gene	abundance	j_gene	CDR3aa	CDR3nt
NA	TRBV19	NA	TRBJ1-5	CASSLTTRSNQPQHF	TGTGCCAGTAGTCTGACCACCAGGAGCAATCAGCCCCAGCATTTT
NA	TRBV6-5	NA	TRBJ2-1	CASTGGHEQFF	TGTGCCAGCACCGGCGGCCATGAGCAGTTCTTC
TRBD2	TRBV5-6	NA	TRBJ2-1	CASSPRLAGAMNEQFF	TGTGCCAGCAGCCCCAGACTAGCGGGAGCCATGAATGAGCAGTTCTTC
TRBD1	TRBV14	NA	TRBJ2-5	CASSQLQGAIETQYF	TGTGCCAGCAGCCAACTTCAGGGGGCAATAGAGACCCAGTACTTC
TRBD1	TRBV29-1	NA	TRBJ2-7	CSVDSGTGLTEQYF	TGCAGCGTTGACTCCGGGACAGGGTTAACCGAGCAGTACTTC
NA	TRBV5-1	NA	TRBJ1-5	CASSFGGRSDQPQHF	TGCGCCAGCAGCTTTGGGGGGCGGTCCGATCAGCCCCAGCATTTT
NA	TRBV11-3	NA	TRBJ1-5	CASSADGVYNQPQHF	TGTGCCAGCAGCGCCGACGGGGTTTACAATCAGCCCCAGCATTTT
TRBD1	TRBV6-1	NA	TRBJ1-2	CASRPPGQEMNGYTF	TGTGCCAGCAGACCCCCGGGACAGGAGATGAATGGCTACACCTTC
TRBD2	TRBV4-1	NA	TRBJ2-3	CASSQAGGTDTQYF	TGCGCCAGCAGCCAAGCGGGAGGGACAGATACGCAGTATTTT
TRBD2	TRBV5-1	NA	TRBJ2-5	CASSRTSGRWETQYF	TGCGCCAGCAGCAGGACTAGCGGGAGATGGGAGACCCAGTACTTC
TRBD1	TRBV11-2	NA	TRBJ2-7	CASSLGTGAYEQYF	TGTGCCAGCAGCTTGGGGACAGGGGCCTACGAGCAGTACTTC
NA	TRBV2	NA	TRBJ2-5	CASPSQETQYF	TGTGCCAGCCCTTCTCAAGAGACCCAGTACTTC
TRBD1	TRBV5-1	once	TRBJ2-2	CASTTKGAATGELFF	TGCGCCAGCACCACAAAGGGGGCGGCCACCGGGGAGCTGTTTTTT
NA	TRBV5-1	NA	TRBJ2-1	CASSLAEREQFF	TGCGCCAGCAGCTTGGCCGAGCGGGAGCAGTTCTTC